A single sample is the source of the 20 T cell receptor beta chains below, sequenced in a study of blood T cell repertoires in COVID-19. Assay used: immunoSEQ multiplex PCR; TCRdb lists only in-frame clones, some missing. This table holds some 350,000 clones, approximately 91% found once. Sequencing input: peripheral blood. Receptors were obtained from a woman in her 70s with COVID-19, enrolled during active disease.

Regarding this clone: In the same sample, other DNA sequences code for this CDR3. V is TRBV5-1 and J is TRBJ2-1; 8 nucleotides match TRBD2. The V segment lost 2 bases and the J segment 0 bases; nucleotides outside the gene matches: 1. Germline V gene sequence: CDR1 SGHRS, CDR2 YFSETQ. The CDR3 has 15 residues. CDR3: CASSLAGDSYNEQFF. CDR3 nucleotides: TGCGCCAGCAGCTTAGCGGGGGACTCCTACAATGAGCAGTTCTTC.

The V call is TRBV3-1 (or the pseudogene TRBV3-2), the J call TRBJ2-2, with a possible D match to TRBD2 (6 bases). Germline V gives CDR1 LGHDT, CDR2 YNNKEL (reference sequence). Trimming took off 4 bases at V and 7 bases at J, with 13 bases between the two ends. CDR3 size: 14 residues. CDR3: CASSPPQRVGELFF. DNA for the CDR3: TGTGCCAGCAGCCCACCACAGCGGGTCGGGGAGCTGTTTTTT.

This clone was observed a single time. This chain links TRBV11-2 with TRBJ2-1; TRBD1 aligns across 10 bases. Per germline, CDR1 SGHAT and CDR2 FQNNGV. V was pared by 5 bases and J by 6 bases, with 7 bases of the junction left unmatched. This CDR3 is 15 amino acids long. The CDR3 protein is CASSPRGTGVNEQFF. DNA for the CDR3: TGTGCCAGCAGCCCGCGCGGGACAGGGGTCAATGAGCAGTTCTTC.

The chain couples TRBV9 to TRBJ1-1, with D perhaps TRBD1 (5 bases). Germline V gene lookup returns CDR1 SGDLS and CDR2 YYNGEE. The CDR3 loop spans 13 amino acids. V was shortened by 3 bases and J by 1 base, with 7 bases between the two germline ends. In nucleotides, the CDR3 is TGTGCCAGCAGCGAGACAGCGAACACTGAAGCTTTCTTT. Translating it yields CASSETANTEAFF. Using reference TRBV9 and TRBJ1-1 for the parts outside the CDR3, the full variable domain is DSGVTQTPKHLITATGQRVTLRCSPRSGDLSVYWYQQSLDQGLQFLIQYYNGEERAKGNILERFSAQQFPDLHSELNLSSLELGDSALYFCASSETANTEAFFGQGTRLTVV.

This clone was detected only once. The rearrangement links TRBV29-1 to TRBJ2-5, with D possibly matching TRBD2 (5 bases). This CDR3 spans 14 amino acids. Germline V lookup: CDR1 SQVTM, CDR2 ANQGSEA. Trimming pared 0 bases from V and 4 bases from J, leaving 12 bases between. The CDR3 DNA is TGCAGCGTTGAAGATGTGAGGGTTTCAGAGACCCAGTACTTC. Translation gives CSVEDVRVSETQYF.

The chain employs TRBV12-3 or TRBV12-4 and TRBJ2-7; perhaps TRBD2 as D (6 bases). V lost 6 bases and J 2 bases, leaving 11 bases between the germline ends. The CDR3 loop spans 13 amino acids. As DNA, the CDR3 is TGTGCCAGCAGAGGGACTCCAACCTACGAGCAGTACTTC. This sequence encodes CASRGTPTYEQYF.

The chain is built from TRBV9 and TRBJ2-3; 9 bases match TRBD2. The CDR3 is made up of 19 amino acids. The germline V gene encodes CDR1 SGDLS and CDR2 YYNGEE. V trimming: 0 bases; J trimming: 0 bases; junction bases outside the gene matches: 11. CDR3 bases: TGTGCCAGCAGCGTAGAGGCAATAGCGGGAGCCGCTAGCACAGATACGCAGTATTTT. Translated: CASSVEAIAGAASTDTQYF.

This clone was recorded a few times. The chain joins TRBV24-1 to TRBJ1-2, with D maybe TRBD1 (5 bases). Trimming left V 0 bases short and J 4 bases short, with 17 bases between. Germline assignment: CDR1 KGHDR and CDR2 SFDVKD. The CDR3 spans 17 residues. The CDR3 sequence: CATSDLYAGTAGYGYTF. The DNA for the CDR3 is TGTGCCACCAGTGATTTGTACGCCGGGACTGCCGGCTATGGCTACACCTTC.

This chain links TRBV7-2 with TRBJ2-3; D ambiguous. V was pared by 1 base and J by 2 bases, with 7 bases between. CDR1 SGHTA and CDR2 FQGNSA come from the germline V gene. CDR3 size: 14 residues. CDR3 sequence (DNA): TGTGCCAGCAGCTTAGGCGCCCTCACAGATACGCAGTATTTT. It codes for CASSLGALTDTQYF. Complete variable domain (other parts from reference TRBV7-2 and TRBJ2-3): GAGVSQSPSNKVTEKGKDVELRCDPISGHTALYWYRQSLGQGLEFLIYFQGNSAPDKSGLPSDRFSAERTGGSVSTLTIQRTQQEDSAVYLCASSLGALTDTQYFGPGTRLTVL.

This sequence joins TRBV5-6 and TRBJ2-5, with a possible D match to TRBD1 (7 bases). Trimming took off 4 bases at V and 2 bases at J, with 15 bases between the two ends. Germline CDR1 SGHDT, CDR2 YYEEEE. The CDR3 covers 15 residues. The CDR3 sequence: CASSVRAGGQETQYF. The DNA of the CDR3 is TGTGCCAGCAGCGTCCGGGCAGGGGGGCAAGAGACCCAGTACTTC.

The CDR3 DNA sequence: TGTGCCAGTAGTATGGGGCTAGCGGGGAAAACAGATACGCAGTATTTT. Translation gives CASSMGLAGKTDTQYF. The V gene is TRBV19, the J gene TRBJ2-3, with 9 nucleotides matching TRBD2. This CDR3 comprises 16 residues. CDR1 and CDR2 from the germline V gene are LNHDA and SQIVND (reference sequence). With 3 bases clipped from V and 3 bases from J, the junction kept 7 bases outside the gene matches.

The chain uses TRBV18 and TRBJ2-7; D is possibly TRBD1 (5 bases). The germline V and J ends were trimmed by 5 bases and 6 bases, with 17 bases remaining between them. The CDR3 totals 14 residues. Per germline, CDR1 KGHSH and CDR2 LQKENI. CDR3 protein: CASSDDLSQGEQYF. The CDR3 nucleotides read TGTGCCAGCTCAGACGATCTGAGCCAGGGCGAGCAGTACTTC.

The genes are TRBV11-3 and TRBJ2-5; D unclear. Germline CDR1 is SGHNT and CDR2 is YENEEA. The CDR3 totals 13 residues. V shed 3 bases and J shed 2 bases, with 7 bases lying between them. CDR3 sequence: CASSFNSQETQYF. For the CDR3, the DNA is TGTGCCAGCAGCTTCAACTCTCAAGAGACCCAGTACTTC.

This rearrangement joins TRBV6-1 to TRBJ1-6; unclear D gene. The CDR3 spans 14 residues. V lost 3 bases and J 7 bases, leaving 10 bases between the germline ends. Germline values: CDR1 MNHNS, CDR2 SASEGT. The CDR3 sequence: CASSERTQNSPLHF. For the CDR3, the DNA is TGTGCCAGCAGTGAGAGGACTCAAAATTCACCCCTCCACTTT.

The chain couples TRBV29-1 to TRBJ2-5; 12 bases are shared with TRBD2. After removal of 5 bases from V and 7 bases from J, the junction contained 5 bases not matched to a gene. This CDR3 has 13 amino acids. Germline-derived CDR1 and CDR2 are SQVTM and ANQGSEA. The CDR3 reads CSVLAGGQVTQYF. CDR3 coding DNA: TGCAGCGTTCTAGCGGGGGGGCAGGTGACCCAGTACTTC.

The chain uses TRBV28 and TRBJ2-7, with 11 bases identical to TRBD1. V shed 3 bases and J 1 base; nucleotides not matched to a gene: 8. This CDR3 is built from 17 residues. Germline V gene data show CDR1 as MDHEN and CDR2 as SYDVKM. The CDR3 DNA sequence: TGTGCCAGCAGTTTGTGGGACAGGGGGTCCATTTCCTACGAGCAGTACTTC. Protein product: CASSLWDRGSISYEQYF.

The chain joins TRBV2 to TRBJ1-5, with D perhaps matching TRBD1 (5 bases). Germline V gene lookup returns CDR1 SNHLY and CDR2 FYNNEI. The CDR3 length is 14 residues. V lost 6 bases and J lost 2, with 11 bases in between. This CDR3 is CASRGLRGNQPQHF. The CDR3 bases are TGTGCCAGCAGGGGACTTAGGGGCAATCAGCCCCAGCATTTT.

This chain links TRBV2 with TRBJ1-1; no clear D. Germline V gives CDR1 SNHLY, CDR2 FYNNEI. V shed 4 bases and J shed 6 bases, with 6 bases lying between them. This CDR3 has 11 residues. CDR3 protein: CASSVAPEAFF. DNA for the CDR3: TGTGCCAGCAGTGTTGCGCCTGAAGCTTTCTTT. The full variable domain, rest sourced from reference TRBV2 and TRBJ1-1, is EPEVTQTPSHQVTQMGQEVILRCVPISNHLYFYWYRQILGQKVEFLVSFYNNEISEKSEIFDDQFSVERPDGSNFTLKIRSTKLEDSAMYFCASSVAPEAFFGQGTRLTVV.

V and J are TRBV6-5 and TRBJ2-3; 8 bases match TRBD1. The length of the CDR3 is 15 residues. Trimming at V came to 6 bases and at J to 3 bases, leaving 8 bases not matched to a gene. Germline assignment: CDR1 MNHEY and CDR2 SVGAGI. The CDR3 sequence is CASSPDRVRTDTQYF. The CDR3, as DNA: TGTGCCAGCAGCCCGGACAGGGTTAGGACAGATACGCAGTATTTT.

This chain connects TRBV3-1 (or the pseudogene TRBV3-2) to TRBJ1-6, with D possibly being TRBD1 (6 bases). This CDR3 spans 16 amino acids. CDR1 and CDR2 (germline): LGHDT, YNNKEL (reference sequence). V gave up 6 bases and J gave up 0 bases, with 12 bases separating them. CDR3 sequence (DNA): TGTGCCAGCAGGGGAGACAGGAGCTCCTATAATTCACCCCTCCACTTT. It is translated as CASRGDRSSYNSPLHF.